The T cell receptor beta chain under discussion was sequenced for a study of cytomegalovirus exposure and HLA in healthy donors. The CDR3 is 15 residues long. The germline CDR1 and CDR2 sequences are MNHEY and SVGAGI. With V trimmed by 2 bases and J by 5 bases, 6 bases remained unmatched. 60 Vbeta and 13 Jbeta primers were used in PCR. The method was immunoSEQ multiplex PCR; TCRdb's version includes in-frame clones alone and lacks a portion of them. The sample has some 110,000 clones, around three fifths seen once. The sample was PBMCs. The chain employs TRBV6-5 and TRBJ2-4; 7 nucleotides align to TRBD1. The source is a woman between 40 and 55 years old in good health and CMV-seropositive. CDR3 residues: CASSYRGLGENIQYF. CDR3 DNA: TGTGCCAGCAGTTACAGGGGGCTGGGGGAAAACATTCAGTACTTC.